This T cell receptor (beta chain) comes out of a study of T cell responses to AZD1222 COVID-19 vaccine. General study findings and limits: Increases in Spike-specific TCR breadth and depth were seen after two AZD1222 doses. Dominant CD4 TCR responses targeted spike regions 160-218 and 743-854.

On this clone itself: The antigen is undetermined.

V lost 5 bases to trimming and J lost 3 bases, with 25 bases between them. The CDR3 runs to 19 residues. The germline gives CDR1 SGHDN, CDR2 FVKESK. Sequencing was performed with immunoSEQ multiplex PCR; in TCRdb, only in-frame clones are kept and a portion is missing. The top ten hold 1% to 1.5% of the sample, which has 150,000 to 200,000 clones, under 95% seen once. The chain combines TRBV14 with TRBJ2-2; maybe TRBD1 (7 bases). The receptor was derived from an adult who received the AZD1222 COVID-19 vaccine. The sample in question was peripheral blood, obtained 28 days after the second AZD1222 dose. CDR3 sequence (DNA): TGTGCCAGCAGCGGGTTTACTATCCGGAGGGGGCCGCACACCGGGGAGCTGTTTTTT. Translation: CASSGFTIRRGPHTGELFF.